This entry concerns a single T cell receptor (beta chain). Brentuximab vedotin exposure varied among the patients, all of whom had relapsed after autologous stem cell transplantation. The CDR3 covers 14 residues. Germline assignment: CDR1 SGHRS and CDR2 YFSETQ. Trimming took 1 base from V and 4 from J, leaving 8 bases between them. The table came from immunoSEQ multiplex PCR; TCRdb's copy has only in-frame clones and leaves some out. The data show over 9,000 clones, 80% to 90% seen once. This entry is derived from a study of PD-1 blockade in classical Hodgkin lymphoma. The genes are TRBV5-1 and TRBJ2-2; a possible D gene is TRBD1 (7 bases). Material: peripheral blood mononuclear cells (PBMCs), obtained at baseline. The clonotype comes from a human donor with classical Hodgkin lymphoma. The CDR3 region has the DNA TGCGCCAGCAGCTTGCAGGGGGGCACCGGGGAGCTGTTTTTT. Its protein is CASSLQGGTGELFF.